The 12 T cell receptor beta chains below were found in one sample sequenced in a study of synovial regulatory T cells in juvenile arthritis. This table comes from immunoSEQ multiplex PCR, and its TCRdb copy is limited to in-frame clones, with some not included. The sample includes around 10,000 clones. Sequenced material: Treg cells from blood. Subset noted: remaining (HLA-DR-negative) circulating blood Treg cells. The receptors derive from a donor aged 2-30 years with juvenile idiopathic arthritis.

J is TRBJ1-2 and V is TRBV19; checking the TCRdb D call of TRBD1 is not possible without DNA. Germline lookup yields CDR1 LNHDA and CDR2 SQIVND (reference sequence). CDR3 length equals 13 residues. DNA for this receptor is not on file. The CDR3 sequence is CASSMVTSGGYTF.

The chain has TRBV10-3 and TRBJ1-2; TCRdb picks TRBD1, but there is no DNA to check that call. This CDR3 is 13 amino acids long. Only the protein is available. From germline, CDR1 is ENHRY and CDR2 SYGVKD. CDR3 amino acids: CAISAGQPYGYTF.

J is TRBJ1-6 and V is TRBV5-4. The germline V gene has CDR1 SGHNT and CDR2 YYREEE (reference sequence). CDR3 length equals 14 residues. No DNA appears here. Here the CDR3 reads CASRWTLDNSPLHF.

The CDR3 is CASSPNRGGGYTF. The J gene is TRBJ1-2, the V gene TRBV27; the D call from TCRdb, TRBD1, cannot be confirmed without DNA. Germline V CDR1 and CDR2: MNHEY, SMNVEV (reference sequence). The CDR3 spans 13 residues. The DNA is unrecorded.

The CDR3 region is CASGLTTVNTEAFF. The chain employs TRBV12-5 and TRBJ1-1. The CDR3 has 14 residues. The DNA sequence is not available. Germline V CDR1 and CDR2: LGHNT, FRNRAP.

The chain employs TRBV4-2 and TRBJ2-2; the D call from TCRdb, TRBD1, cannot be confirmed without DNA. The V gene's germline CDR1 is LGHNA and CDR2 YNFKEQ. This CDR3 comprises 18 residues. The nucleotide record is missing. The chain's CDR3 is CASSPVSRARGNTGELFF.

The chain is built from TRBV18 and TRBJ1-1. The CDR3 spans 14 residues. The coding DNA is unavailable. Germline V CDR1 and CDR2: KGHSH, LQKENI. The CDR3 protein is CASSLKDLNTEAFF.

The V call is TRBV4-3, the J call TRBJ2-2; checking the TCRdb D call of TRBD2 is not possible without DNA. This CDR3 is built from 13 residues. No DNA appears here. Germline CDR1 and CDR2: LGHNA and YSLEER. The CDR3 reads CASRSGGGGELFF.

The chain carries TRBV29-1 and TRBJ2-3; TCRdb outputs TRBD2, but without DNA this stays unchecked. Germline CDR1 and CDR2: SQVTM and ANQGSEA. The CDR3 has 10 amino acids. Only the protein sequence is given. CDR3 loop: CSVKRDTQYF.

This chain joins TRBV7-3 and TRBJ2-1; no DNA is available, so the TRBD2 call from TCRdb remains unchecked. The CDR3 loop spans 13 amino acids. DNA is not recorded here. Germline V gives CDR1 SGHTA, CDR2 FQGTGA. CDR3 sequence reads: CASSLMDFHEQFF. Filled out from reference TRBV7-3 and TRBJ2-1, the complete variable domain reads GAGVSQTPSNKVTEKGKYVELRCDPISGHTALYWYRQSLGQGPEFLIYFQGTGAADDSGLPNDRFFAVRPEGSVSTLKIQRTERGDSAVYLCASSLMDFHEQFFGPGTRLTVL.

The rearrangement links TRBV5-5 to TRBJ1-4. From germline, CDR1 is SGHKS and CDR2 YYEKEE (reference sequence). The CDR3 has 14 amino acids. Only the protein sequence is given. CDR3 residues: CASRGWRTNEKLFF. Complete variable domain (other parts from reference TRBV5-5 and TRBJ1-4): DAGVTQSPTHLIKTRGQQVTLRCSPISGHKSVSWYQQVLGQGPQFIFQYYEKEERGRGNFPDRFSARQFPNYSSELNVNALLLGDSALYLCASRGWRTNEKLFFGSGTQLSVL.

The CDR3 spells CASSSGPGSGNTIYF. V gene TRBV5-1 combines with J gene TRBJ1-3. This CDR3 has 15 residues. A DNA sequence was not provided. Germline-derived CDR1 and CDR2 are SGHRS and YFSETQ.